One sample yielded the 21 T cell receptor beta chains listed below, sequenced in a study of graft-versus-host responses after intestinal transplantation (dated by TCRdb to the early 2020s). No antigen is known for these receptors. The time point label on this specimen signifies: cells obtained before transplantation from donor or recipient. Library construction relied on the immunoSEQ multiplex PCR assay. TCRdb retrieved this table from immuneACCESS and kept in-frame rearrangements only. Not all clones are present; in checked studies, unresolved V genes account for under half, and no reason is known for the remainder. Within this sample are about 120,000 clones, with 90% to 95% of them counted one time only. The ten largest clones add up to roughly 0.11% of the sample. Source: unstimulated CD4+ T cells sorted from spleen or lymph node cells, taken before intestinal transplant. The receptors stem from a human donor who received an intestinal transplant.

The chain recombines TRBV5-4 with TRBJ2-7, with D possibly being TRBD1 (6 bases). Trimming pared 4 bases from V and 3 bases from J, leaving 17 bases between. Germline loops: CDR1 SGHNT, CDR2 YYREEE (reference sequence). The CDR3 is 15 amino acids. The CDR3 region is CASSPDMDRYYEQYF. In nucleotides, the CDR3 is TGTGCCAGCAGCCCGGATATGGACAGATACTACGAGCAGTACTTC.

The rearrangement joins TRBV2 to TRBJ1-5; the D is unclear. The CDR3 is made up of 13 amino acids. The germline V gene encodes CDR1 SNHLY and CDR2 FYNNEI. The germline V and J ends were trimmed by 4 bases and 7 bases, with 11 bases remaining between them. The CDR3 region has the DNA TGTGCCAGCAGTGTAAGAGGTCTGCAGCCCCAGCATTTT. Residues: CASSVRGLQPQHF.

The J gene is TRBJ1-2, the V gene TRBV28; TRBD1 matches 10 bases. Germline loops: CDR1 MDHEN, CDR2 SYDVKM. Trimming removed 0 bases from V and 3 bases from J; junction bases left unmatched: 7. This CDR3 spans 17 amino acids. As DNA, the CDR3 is TGTGCCAGCAGTTTATGGATGACAGGGGGCGTAGACTATGGCTACACCTTC. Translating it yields CASSLWMTGGVDYGYTF.

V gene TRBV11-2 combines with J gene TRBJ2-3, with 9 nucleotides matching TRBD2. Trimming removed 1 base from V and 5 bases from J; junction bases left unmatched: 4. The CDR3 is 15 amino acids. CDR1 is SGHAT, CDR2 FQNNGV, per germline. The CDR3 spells CASSLGNSGRDTQYF. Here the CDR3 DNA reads TGTGCCAGCAGCTTAGGCAATAGCGGGAGAGATACGCAGTATTTT.

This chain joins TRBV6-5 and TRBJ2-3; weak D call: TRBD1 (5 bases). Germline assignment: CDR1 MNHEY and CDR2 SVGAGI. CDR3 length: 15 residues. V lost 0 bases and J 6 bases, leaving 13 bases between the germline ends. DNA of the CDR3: TGTGCCAGCAGTTACTCGGGGCCCGGCCCCGATACGCAGTATTTT. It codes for CASSYSGPGPDTQYF.

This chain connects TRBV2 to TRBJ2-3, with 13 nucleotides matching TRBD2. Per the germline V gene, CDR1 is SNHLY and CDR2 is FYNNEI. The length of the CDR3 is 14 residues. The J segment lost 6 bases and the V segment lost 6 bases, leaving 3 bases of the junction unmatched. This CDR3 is CASSPTSGRDTQYF. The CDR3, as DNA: TGTGCCAGCAGCCCGACTAGCGGGAGGGATACGCAGTATTTT.

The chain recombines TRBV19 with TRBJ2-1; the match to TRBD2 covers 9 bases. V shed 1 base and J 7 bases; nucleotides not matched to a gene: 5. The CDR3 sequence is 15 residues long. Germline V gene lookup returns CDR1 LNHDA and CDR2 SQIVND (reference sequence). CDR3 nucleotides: TGTGCCAGTAGTATAGGCGGGAGGGCGATTAATGAGCAGTTCTTC. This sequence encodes CASSIGGRAINEQFF.

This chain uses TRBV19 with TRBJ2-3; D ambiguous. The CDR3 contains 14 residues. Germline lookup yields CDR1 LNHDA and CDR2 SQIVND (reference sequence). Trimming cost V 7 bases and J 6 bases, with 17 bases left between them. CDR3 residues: CASKGSVAFDTQYF. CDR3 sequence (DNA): TGTGCCAGTAAGGGATCCGTGGCGTTTGATACGCAGTATTTT.

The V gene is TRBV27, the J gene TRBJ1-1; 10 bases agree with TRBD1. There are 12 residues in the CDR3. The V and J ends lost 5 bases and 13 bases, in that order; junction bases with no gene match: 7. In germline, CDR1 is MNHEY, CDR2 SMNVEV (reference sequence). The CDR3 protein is CASSRGQGFLFF. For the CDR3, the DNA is TGTGCCAGCAGTCGGGGACAGGGGTTCCTTTTCTTT.

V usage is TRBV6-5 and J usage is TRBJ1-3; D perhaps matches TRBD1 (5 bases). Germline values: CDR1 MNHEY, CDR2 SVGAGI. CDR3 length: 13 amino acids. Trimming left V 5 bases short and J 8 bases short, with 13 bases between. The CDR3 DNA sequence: TGTGCCAGCAGTCCGGCAGGGACGGACACCATATATTTT. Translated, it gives CASSPAGTDTIYF.

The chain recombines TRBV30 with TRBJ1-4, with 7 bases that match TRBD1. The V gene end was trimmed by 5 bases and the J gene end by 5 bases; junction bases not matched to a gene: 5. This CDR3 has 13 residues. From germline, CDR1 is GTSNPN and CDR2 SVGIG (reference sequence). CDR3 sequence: CAWARDRNEKLFF. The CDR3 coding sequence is TGTGCCTGGGCCCGGGACAGAAATGAAAAACTGTTTTTT.

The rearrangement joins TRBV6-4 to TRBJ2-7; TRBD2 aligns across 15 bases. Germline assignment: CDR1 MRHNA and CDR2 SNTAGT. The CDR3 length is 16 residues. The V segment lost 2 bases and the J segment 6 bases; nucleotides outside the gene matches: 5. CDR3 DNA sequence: TGTGCCAGCAGTGACGGGACTAGCGGGAGGTGTACCGAGCAGTACTTC. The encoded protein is CASSDGTSGRCTEQYF.

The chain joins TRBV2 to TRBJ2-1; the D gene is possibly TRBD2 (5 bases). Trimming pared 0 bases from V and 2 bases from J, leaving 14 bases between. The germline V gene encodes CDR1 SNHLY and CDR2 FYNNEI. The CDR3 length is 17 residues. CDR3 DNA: TGTGCCAGCAGTGAAGCGCCGGGGAAACTAGCCTACAATGAGCAGTTCTTC. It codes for CASSEAPGKLAYNEQFF.

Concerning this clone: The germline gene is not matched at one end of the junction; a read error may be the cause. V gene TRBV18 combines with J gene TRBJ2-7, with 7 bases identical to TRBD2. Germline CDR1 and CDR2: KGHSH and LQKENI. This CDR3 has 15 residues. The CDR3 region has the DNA TGTGCCGGCTCACCTGACCTAGCGGAATCCTACGAGCAGTACTTC. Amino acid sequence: CAGSPDLAESYEQYF.

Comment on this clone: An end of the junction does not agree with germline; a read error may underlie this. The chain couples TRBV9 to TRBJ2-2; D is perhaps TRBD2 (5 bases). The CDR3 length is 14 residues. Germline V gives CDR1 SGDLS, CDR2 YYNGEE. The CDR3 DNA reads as TGTGCCAGCAGCGTAGTGGAGCACACCGGGGAGCTGCTTTTT. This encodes CASSVVEHTGELLF.

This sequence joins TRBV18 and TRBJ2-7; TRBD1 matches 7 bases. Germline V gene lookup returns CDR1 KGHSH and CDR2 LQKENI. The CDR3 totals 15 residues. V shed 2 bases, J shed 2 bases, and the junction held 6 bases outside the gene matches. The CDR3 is CASSPVDRPTYEQYF. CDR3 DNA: TGTGCCAGCTCACCAGTGGACAGGCCAACCTACGAGCAGTACTTC. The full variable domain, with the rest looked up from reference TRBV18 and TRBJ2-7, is NAGVMQNPRHLVRRRGQEARLRCSPMKGHSHVYWYRQLPEEGLKFMVYLQKENIIDESGMPKERFSAEFPKEGPSILRIQQVVRGDSAAYFCASSPVDRPTYEQYFGPGTRLTVT.

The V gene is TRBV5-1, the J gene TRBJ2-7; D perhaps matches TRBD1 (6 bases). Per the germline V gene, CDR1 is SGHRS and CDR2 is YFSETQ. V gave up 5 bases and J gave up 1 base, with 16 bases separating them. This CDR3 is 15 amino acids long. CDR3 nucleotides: TGCGCCAGCAGAACCGGGACATCGGATTCCTACGAGCAGTACTTC. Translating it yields CASRTGTSDSYEQYF.

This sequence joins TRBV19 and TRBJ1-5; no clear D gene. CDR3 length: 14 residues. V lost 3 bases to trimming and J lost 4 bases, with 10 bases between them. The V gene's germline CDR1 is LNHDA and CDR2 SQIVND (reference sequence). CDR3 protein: CASSMGRANQPQHF. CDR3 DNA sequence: TGTGCCAGTAGTATGGGTCGGGCTAATCAGCCCCAGCATTTT.

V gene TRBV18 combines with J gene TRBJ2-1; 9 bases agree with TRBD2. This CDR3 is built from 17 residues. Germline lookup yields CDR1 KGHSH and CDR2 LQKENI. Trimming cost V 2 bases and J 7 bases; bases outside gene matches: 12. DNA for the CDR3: TGTGCCAGCTCACCAAAGACGGGACTAGCTTTGCGAAATGAGCAGTTCTTC. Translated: CASSPKTGLALRNEQFF.

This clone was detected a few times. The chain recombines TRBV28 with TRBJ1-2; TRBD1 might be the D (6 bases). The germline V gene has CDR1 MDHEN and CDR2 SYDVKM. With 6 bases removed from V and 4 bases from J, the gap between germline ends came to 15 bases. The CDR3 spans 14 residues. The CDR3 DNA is TGTGCCAGCAGACTTACTGGACAGTTCTATGGCTACACCTTC. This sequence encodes CASRLTGQFYGYTF.

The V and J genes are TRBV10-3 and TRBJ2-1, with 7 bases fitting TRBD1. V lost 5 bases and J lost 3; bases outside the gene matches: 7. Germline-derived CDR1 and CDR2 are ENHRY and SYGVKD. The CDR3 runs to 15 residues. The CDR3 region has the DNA TGTGCCATCAGTCTGGAACAGGGGTACTACAATGAGCAGTTCTTC. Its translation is CAISLEQGYYNEQFF.